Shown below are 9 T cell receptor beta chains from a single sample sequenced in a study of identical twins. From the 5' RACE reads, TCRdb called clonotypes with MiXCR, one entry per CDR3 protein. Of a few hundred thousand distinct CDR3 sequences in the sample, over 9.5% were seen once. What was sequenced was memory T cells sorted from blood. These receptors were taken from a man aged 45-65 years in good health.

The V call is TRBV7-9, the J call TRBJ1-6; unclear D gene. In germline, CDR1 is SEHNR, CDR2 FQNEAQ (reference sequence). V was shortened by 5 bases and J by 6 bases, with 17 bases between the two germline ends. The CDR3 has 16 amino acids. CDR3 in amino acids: CASSAKTGSRNSPLHF. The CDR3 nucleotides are TGTGCCAGCAGCGCGAAGACCGGGTCACGTAATTCACCCCTCCACTTT.

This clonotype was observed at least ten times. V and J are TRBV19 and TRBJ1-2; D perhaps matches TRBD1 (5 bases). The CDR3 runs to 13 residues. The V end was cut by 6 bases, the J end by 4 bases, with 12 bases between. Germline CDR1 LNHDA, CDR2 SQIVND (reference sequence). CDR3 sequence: CASREQGRYGYTF. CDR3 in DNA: TGTGCCAGTAGAGAGCAGGGCCGCTATGGCTACACCTTC.

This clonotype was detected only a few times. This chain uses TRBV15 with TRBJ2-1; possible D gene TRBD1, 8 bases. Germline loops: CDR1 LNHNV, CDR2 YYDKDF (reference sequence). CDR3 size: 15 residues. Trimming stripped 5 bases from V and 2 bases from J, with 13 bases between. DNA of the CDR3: TGTGCCACCAGCTACAGGGGGGGCCCCTACAATGAGCAGTTCTTC. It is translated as CATSYRGGPYNEQFF.

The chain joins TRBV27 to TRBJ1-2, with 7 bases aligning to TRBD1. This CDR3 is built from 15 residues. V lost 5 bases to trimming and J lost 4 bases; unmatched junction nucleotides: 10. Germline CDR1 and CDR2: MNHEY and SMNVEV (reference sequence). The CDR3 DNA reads TGTGCCAGCAGTCCGAAGGACAGGTCCTTCTATGGCTACACCTTC. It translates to CASSPKDRSFYGYTF.

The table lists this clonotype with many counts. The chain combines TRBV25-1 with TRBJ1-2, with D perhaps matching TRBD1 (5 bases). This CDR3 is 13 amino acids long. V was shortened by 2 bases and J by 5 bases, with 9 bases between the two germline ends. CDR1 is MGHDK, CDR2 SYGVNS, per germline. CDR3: CASSEQGSYGYTF. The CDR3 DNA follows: TGTGCCAGCAGTGAACAGGGTAGTTATGGCTACACCTTC.

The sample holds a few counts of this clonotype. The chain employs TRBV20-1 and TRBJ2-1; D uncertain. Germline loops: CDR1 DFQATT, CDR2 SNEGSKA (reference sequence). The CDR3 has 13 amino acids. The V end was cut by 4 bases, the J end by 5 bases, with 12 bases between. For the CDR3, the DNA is TGCAGTGCTAATATCAGACTGAACAATGAGCAGTTCTTC. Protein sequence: CSANIRLNNEQFF.

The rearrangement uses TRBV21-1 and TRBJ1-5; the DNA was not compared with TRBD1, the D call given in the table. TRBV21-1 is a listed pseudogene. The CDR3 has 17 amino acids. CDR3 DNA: TGTGCCAGCCTTGCAAAGAAGGGGGACAGCAGCAATCAGCCCCAGCATTTT. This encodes CASLAKKGDSSNQPQHF.

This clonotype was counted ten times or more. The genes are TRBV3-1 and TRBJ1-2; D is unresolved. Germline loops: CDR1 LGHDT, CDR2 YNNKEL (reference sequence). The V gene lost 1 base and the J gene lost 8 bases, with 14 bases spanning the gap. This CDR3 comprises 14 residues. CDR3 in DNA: TGTGCCAGCAGCCAAGGTGTGGGAAGCTCGGGCTACACCTTC. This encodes CASSQGVGSSGYTF.

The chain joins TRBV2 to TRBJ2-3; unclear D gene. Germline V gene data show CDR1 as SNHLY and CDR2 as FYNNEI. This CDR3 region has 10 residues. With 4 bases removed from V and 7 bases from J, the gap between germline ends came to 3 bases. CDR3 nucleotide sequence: TGTGCCAGCAGTGCTCATACGCAGTATTTT. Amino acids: CASSAHTQYF.